A selection of T cell receptor beta chains follows, all from one sample in a study of T cell responses to AZD1222 COVID-19 vaccine. Produced via immunoSEQ multiplex PCR; TCRdb's table is partial and in-frame only. The repertoire consists of just over 70,000 clones, with 75% to 90% occurring once and the leading ten covering 20%. The sequenced sample was peripheral blood, obtained on day 0 of AZD1222 vaccination. These receptors originate from an adult in good health. The conserved cysteine and the conserved F or W are not part of the CDR3 here. Each record gives: J gene, V gene, CDR3 protein.

TRBJ2-1	TRBV5-1	ASSFPLAGDLYNEQF
TRBJ1-2	TRBV4-1	ASSGGNLELGYT
TRBJ1-2	TRBV12-3/TRBV12-4	ASSLAEYYGYT
TRBJ2-7	TRBV10-1	ASSEGSAGFYEQY
TRBJ1-2	TRBV19	ASSPSPFYGYT
TRBJ2-2	TRBV7-9	ASSLVEGSGELF
TRBJ1-2	TRBV27	ASSFDRGTGYGYT
TRBJ2-4	TRBV6-5	ASSLAVGNIQY
TRBJ2-3	TRBV6-4	ASSYGVGDTQY
TRBJ2-5	TRBV19	ASSSQGGQETQY
TRBJ1-6	TRBV3-1/TRBV3-2	ASSLSDSHNSPLH
TRBJ1-1	TRBV10-3	AISESMDREGTEAF
TRBJ2-1	TRBV11-3	ASSSSLSGQGFHEQF
TRBJ2-1	TRBV11-3	ASSSVESYNEQF
TRBJ2-4	TRBV12-2	ASRLKVSDRAENIQY
TRBJ2-2	TRBV7-2	ASSFPSGGAGELF
TRBJ1-1	TRBV30	AWRKQGGTEAF